The 32 T cell receptor beta chains below come from one sample, sequenced in a study of blood T cell repertoires in COVID-19. TCRdb keeps only in-frame clones here, not all; method: immunoSEQ multiplex PCR. The table shows under 350,000 clones, with about nine tenths occurring only once. The sample comprised peripheral blood. The receptors here all came from a man aged 45-65 years with acute or convalescent COVID-19.

The rearrangement joins TRBV19 to TRBJ2-3, with D possibly matching TRBD2 (5 bases). This CDR3 is 13 amino acids long. Per germline, CDR1 LNHDA and CDR2 SQIVND (reference sequence). The V gene lost 6 bases and the J gene lost 8 bases, with 15 bases spanning the gap. CDR3 nucleotides: TGTGCCAGTAGCCCAACGACCGGAGGTACGCAGTATTTT. It translates to CASSPTTGGTQYF. The complete variable domain, with remaining parts taken from reference TRBV19 and TRBJ2-3, reads DGGITQSPKYLFRKEGQNVTLSCEQNLNHDAMYWYRQDPGQGLRLIYYSQIVNDFQKGDIAEGYSVSREKKESFPLTVTSAQKNPTAFYLCASSPTTGGTQYFGPGTRLTVL.

This chain uses TRBV18 with TRBJ2-5, with TRBD1 identical over 11 bases. There are 15 residues in the CDR3. Germline CDR1 KGHSH, CDR2 LQKENI. Trimming cost V 3 bases and J 4 bases; bases outside gene matches: 4. CDR3 protein: CASSPGTGGTETQYF. The CDR3 region has the DNA TGTGCCAGCTCACCGGGGACAGGGGGGACAGAGACCCAGTACTTC.

The chain is built from TRBV5-6 and TRBJ1-1; TRBD1 aligns across 7 bases. Unmatched junction bases numbered 3, after V lost 4 bases and J lost 0 bases. Germline V gene lookup returns CDR1 SGHDT and CDR2 YYEEEE. This CDR3 region has 14 residues. The CDR3 region is CASSETGLNTEAFF. The CDR3 nucleotides read TGTGCCAGCAGCGAGACAGGGCTGAACACTGAAGCTTTCTTT. Filled out from reference TRBV5-6 and TRBJ1-1, the complete variable domain reads DAGVTQSPTHLIKTRGQQVTLRCSPKSGHDTVSWYQQALGQGPQFIFQYYEEEERQRGNFPDRFSGHQFPNYSSELNVNALLLGDSALYLCASSETGLNTEAFFGQGTRLTVV.

This chain joins TRBV2 and TRBJ2-7, with 7 bases aligning to TRBD1. J lost 2 bases, V lost 9 bases, and 7 bases had no gene match. The CDR3 has 13 amino acids. Per the germline V gene, CDR1 is SNHLY and CDR2 is FYNNEI. The DNA for the CDR3 is TGTGCCAGTGGGGACAGATTACCCTACGAGCAGTACTTC. It yields the protein CASGDRLPYEQYF.

The chain links TRBV7-2 to TRBJ2-7; a possible D gene is TRBD1 (5 bases). CDR1 is SGHTA, CDR2 FQGNSA, per germline. V was cut by 2 bases and J by 0 bases, with 8 bases left in between. The CDR3 is 14 amino acids. The CDR3 protein is CASSLQGRSYEQYF. The CDR3 region has the DNA TGTGCCAGCAGCTTACAGGGCCGCTCCTACGAGCAGTACTTC.

CDR3 in DNA: TGTGCCAGCACCAAGGTGGCGGGGGGGCCCTATGAGCAGTTCTTC. Residues: CASTKVAGGPYEQFF. The rearrangement joins TRBV27 to TRBJ2-1; 9 bases fit TRBD2. Germline-derived CDR1 and CDR2 are MNHEY and SMNVEV (reference sequence). After removal of 7 bases from V and 8 bases from J, the junction contained 12 bases not matched to a gene. This CDR3 is built from 15 residues.

In this sample, this clone turned up once. The V gene is TRBV6-5, the J gene TRBJ2-7; D is uncertain. CDR3 size: 13 residues. CDR1 and CDR2 from the germline V gene are MNHEY and SVGAGI. Trimming left V 7 bases short and J 1 base short, with 11 bases between. CDR3 nucleotide sequence: TGTGCCAGCATGAAGCCTCCGTCCTACGAGCAGTACTTC. Amino acids: CASMKPPSYEQYF.

This chain links TRBV19 with TRBJ1-5; D remains unclear. CDR1 is LNHDA, CDR2 SQIVND, per germline (reference sequence). This CDR3 has 13 amino acids. V shed 8 bases and J shed 1 base, with 9 bases lying between them. For the CDR3, the DNA is TGTGCCAGTGCCGAGGGAAGCAATCAGCCCCAGCATTTT. Translation: CASAEGSNQPQHF.

This sequence joins TRBV11-2 and TRBJ2-6; 10 nucleotides agree with TRBD1. The CDR3 spans 17 residues. With 6 bases clipped from V and 1 base from J, the junction kept 6 bases outside the gene matches. Germline values: CDR1 SGHAT, CDR2 FQNNGV. CDR3 residues: CASREPGQGSGANVLTF. Written as DNA, the CDR3 is TGTGCCAGCAGGGAACCGGGACAGGGGTCTGGGGCCAACGTCCTGACTTTC.

The chain has TRBV7-9 and TRBJ2-1; TRBD2 matches 7 bases. V lost 5 bases and J lost 10; bases outside the gene matches: 8. The CDR3 consists of 13 residues. Germline V CDR1 and CDR2: SEHNR, FQNEAQ (reference sequence). The CDR3 here is CASSPRGVFEQFF. The CDR3 DNA is TGTGCCAGCAGCCCCCGGGGGGTGTTCGAGCAGTTCTTC.

This sequence joins TRBV19 and TRBJ1-1; no firm D call. CDR1 and CDR2 from the germline V gene are LNHDA and SQIVND (reference sequence). This CDR3 comprises 14 residues. V was pared by 7 bases and J by 1 base, with 13 bases between. CDR3 residues: CASNPRSPNTEAFF. CDR3 DNA: TGTGCCAGTAACCCGAGAAGCCCGAACACTGAAGCTTTCTTT.

The chain couples TRBV7-2 to TRBJ1-2; D remains unclear. V was clipped by 1 base and J by 3 bases, with 12 bases between them. The CDR3 has 15 amino acids. From germline, CDR1 is SGHTA and CDR2 FQGNSA. The CDR3 region has the DNA TGTGCCAGCAGCTTAGTCCGCTTTGAGGACTATGGCTACACCTTC. This sequence encodes CASSLVRFEDYGYTF.

The chain links TRBV2 to TRBJ1-1; tentative D call: TRBD1 (5 bases). The V end lost 7 bases, the J end lost 5 bases, and 11 bases lay between the germline ends. Per the germline V gene, CDR1 is SNHLY and CDR2 is FYNNEI. This CDR3 has 12 residues. The CDR3 DNA reads TGTGCCAGCACCATCGGGGGGACTGAAGCTTTCTTT. This codes for CASTIGGTEAFF.

The chain links TRBV7-3 to TRBJ2-7; 8 nucleotides align to TRBD1. The CDR3 consists of 17 residues. From germline, CDR1 is SGHTA and CDR2 FQGTGA. The V and J ends lost 5 bases and 6 bases, in that order; junction bases with no gene match: 18. The CDR3 DNA reads as TGTGCCAGCAGCCCCGCGTCCTCACAGGGGGATATGGGCGAGCAGTACTTC. This codes for CASSPASSQGDMGEQYF. The full variable domain, completed using reference TRBV7-3 and TRBJ2-7, is GAGVSQTPSNKVTEKGKYVELRCDPISGHTALYWYRQSLGQGPEFLIYFQGTGAADDSGLPNDRFFAVRPEGSVSTLKIQRTERGDSAVYLCASSPASSQGDMGEQYFGPGTRLTVT.

This chain joins TRBV14 and TRBJ2-3; TRBD2 aligns across 10 bases. V shed 0 bases and J 6 bases; nucleotides not matched to a gene: 6. The CDR3 spans 16 residues. CDR1 and CDR2 from the germline V gene are SGHDN and FVKESK. The CDR3 is CASSQDPGLATDTQYF. The CDR3 bases are TGTGCCAGCAGCCAAGATCCGGGACTAGCGACTGATACGCAGTATTTT.

The chain couples TRBV2 to TRBJ1-5; 8 positions match TRBD1. The trim removed 8 bases at V and 5 bases at J, leaving 8 bases unmatched. Per the germline V gene, CDR1 is SNHLY and CDR2 is FYNNEI. This CDR3 is 14 amino acids long. The CDR3 sequence: CASRVTTGDQPQHF. Here the CDR3 DNA reads TGTGCCAGCCGTGTCACGACAGGGGATCAGCCCCAGCATTTT.

The rearrangement uses TRBV6-5 and TRBJ2-5; the D is unclear. V lost 5 bases and J lost 5, with 12 bases in between. CDR1 is MNHEY, CDR2 SVGAGI, per germline. The CDR3 length is 13 residues. This CDR3 reads CASSPQRVETQYF. The CDR3 DNA is TGTGCCAGCAGTCCCCAAAGAGTCGAGACCCAGTACTTC.

CDR3 sequence (DNA): TGTGCCAGTAGTATAGTAACCGGGACAGGGGATATCTACACCTTC. Amino acids: CASSIVTGTGDIYTF. The V gene is TRBV19, the J gene TRBJ1-2, with 10 nucleotides matching TRBD1. The CDR3 is 15 amino acids. The germline gives CDR1 LNHDA, CDR2 SQIVND (reference sequence). V lost 1 base and J lost 10; bases outside the gene matches: 9.

This clone was seen a few times. This chain connects TRBV6-5 to TRBJ1-2; D uncertain. From germline, CDR1 is MNHEY and CDR2 SVGAGI. Trimming removed 5 bases from V and 4 bases from J, with 11 bases in between. CDR3 length: 13 amino acids. CDR3 protein: CASSPREGYGYTF. DNA for the CDR3: TGTGCCAGCAGTCCCCGGGAGGGCTATGGCTACACCTTC.

This chain connects TRBV3-1 (or the pseudogene TRBV3-2) to TRBJ1-1, with D hard to call. Germline V gene lookup returns CDR1 LGHDT and CDR2 YNNKEL (reference sequence). This CDR3 is 13 amino acids long. V gave up 0 bases and J gave up 4 bases, with 6 bases separating them. For the CDR3, the DNA is TGTGCCAGCAGCCAAGACGCCAGCACTGAAGCTTTCTTT. This codes for CASSQDASTEAFF.

The V and J genes are TRBV30 and TRBJ1-5, with 10 bases matching TRBD1. Germline CDR1 reads GTSNPN; CDR2 reads SVGIG (reference sequence). Trimming at V came to 2 bases and at J to 4 bases, leaving 2 bases not matched to a gene. The length of the CDR3 is 14 residues. The CDR3 is CAWSWGQGNQPQHF. CDR3 nucleotide sequence: TGTGCCTGGAGTTGGGGACAGGGGAATCAGCCCCAGCATTTT.

This clone was found a few times. The chain uses TRBV10-1 and TRBJ1-6; unclear D gene. The CDR3 loop spans 13 amino acids. From germline, CDR1 is WNHNN and CDR2 SYGVQD (reference sequence). V lost 0 bases and J lost 9, with 6 bases in between. CDR3 sequence: CASSESRVSPLHF. The CDR3 DNA is TGCGCCAGCAGTGAGTCGCGGGTTTCACCCCTCCACTTT.

This clone has more than one count but fewer than ten. The rearrangement links TRBV5-4 to TRBJ1-6; D might be TRBD1 (6 bases). V shed 4 bases and J shed 9 bases, with 14 bases lying between them. The length of the CDR3 is 14 residues. Germline CDR1 SGHNT, CDR2 YYREEE (reference sequence). CDR3 sequence: CASSRTERGSPLHF. CDR3 DNA: TGTGCCAGCAGCCGGACAGAGAGGGGTTCACCCCTCCACTTT. The whole variable domain, remainder taken from reference TRBV5-4 and TRBJ1-6, is ETGVTQSPTHLIKTRGQQVTLRCSSQSGHNTVSWYQQALGQGPQFIFQYYREEENGRGNFPPRFSGLQFPNYSSELNVNALELDDSALYLCASSRTERGSPLHFGNGTRLTVT.

A few counts support this clone. The rearrangement links TRBV12-3 or TRBV12-4 to TRBJ2-3, with D unresolved. The CDR3 sequence is 13 residues long. V lost 2 bases to trimming and J lost 2 bases, with 5 bases between them. DNA of the CDR3: TGTGCCAGCAGTTTAACACACACAGATACGCAGTATTTT. Protein: CASSLTHTDTQYF.

V usage is TRBV10-3 and J usage is TRBJ2-7; D ambiguous. CDR1 and CDR2 (germline): ENHRY, SYGVKD. The V and J ends lost 2 bases and 4 bases respectively, with 12 bases between them. This CDR3 is 14 amino acids long. CDR3 in DNA: TGTGCCATCAGTGAGAGTAGCTCTATTTACGAGCAGTACTTC. Its protein is CAISESSSIYEQYF.

This rearrangement joins TRBV2 to TRBJ1-6, with 8 bases fitting TRBD1. The CDR3 length is 17 residues. Per germline, CDR1 SNHLY and CDR2 FYNNEI. V dropped 6 bases and J dropped 3; count of bases not matched to a gene: 10. CDR3 sequence (DNA): TGTGCCAGCAGAACAGGGGGTAGGCCAGTCTATAATTCACCCCTCCACTTT. It translates to CASRTGGRPVYNSPLHF.

The chain is built from TRBV20-1 and TRBJ2-5; possible D gene TRBD2, 6 bases. The CDR3 has 11 residues. Looked up from germline, CDR1 is DFQATT and CDR2 is SNEGSKA (reference sequence). The V and J ends lost 5 bases and 6 bases respectively, with 10 bases between them. In DNA form, the CDR3 reads TGCAGTGCTGCAGGGAGGAAGACCCAGTACTTC. Protein product: CSAAGRKTQYF.

The genes are TRBV13 and TRBJ2-3; 7 positions agree with TRBD2. Looked up from germline, CDR1 is PRHDT and CDR2 is FYEKMQ (reference sequence). J lost 3 bases, V lost 5 bases, and 8 bases had no gene match. The CDR3 extends over 15 amino acids. The CDR3 DNA reads TGTGCCAGCAGCCCTCCGGGGGGATCGACAGATACGCAGTATTTT. It yields the protein CASSPPGGSTDTQYF.

The V call is TRBV21-1, the J call TRBJ2-7; the table's TRBD1 call for D was not verified on the DNA. TRBV21-1 is termed a pseudogene. This CDR3 comprises 20 residues. In DNA form, the CDR3 reads TGTGCCAGCAGCACAAAAACCATAACCTCTCCGAAACAGGGCGGCTACGAGCAGTACTTC. It yields the protein CASSTKTITSPKQGGYEQYF.

This chain connects TRBV5-4 to TRBJ2-4; 7 positions agree with TRBD1. The CDR3 is 15 residues long. V gave up 4 bases and J gave up 7 bases; unmatched junction bases: 11. Per germline, CDR1 SGHNT and CDR2 YYREEE (reference sequence). CDR3 nucleotide sequence: TGTGCCAGCAGCGGAAGGGAACAGGGGTATAACATTCAGTACTTC. Translating gives CASSGREQGYNIQYF.

V gene TRBV30 combines with J gene TRBJ1-5, with 8 bases lining up with TRBD1. The CDR3 is 14 residues long. Germline trimming cut 4 bases from V and 5 bases from J; bases unmatched to any gene: 7. The germline CDR1 and CDR2 sequences are GTSNPN and SVGIG (reference sequence). Here the CDR3 reads CAWTGTGRDQPQHF. In DNA, the CDR3 is TGTGCCTGGACCGGGACAGGTCGGGATCAGCCCCAGCATTTT.

The J gene is TRBJ1-2, the V gene TRBV30; 9 nucleotides line up with TRBD1. The CDR3 is 14 amino acids. With V trimmed by 2 bases and J by 6 bases, 7 bases remained unmatched. The germline CDR1 and CDR2 sequences are GTSNPN and SVGIG (reference sequence). The CDR3, as DNA: TGTGCCTGGAGTAAACGGGACAGGGTGGATGGCTACACCTTC. This codes for CAWSKRDRVDGYTF.